This T cell receptor (beta chain) was documented in a study of blood T cells in healthy people across ages (dated by TCRdb to the mid-2010s). Regarding the research as a whole: In model experiments, template switching captured roughly one uniquely barcoded TCR beta cDNA molecule for every two T cells. Using the same blood draw, the study looked at two additional independent replicas of 1 million unique cDNA reads for two donors, one aged 18 to 30 and the other aged 80 or older. Age-related changes in TCR beta repertoire diversity were measured in the study by deep sequencing normalized with unique cDNA molecular identifiers. To avoid experimental bias, donors of different ages were distributed randomly across sequencing lanes. Donors were grouped into four age groups: young (average 16 years), middle-aged (about 40), aged (around 60) and long-lived (about 90). What the work shows at the level of the full study, not this receptor alone: The CMV infection status of donors was not known, potentially confounding age-related changes in expanded clonotypes. Total diversity estimates from one million sequenced T cells were considered lower bounds and underestimates. Conclusive comparison of naive and antigen-experienced compartments was prevented by the profiling of bulk unsorted PBMCs. Compared with the aged group, more naive CD4+ T cells, fewer expanded clones and increased TCR diversity were shown by the long-lived group, suggesting age selection. Observed TCR beta diversity per million T cells fell roughly linearly with age, and a significant reduction was already apparent by age roughly 40. There was a strong correlation between observed TCR beta diversity and the percentage of naive T cells measured by flow cytometry.

The donors were 40 or so Caucasian individuals from Russia, aged 6 to 90 years, who were systemically healthy. Each donor gave 8 to 10 milliliters of peripheral blood, drawn into EDTA-treated Vacutainer tubes. PBMCs were isolated by Ficoll-Paque density-gradient centrifugation, with at least 6.5 million obtained per sample. Trizol reagent was used to extract total RNA from the PBMCs, yielding at least 6 micrograms per sample. For every donor, flow cytometry on a PBMC aliquot measured the percentage of naive CD45RAhigh/CD27high T cells. This clonotype came up a few times. Its antigen remains unidentified. No qualities accompany the bases; no much larger clone lies one base away. Inclusive of the bounding cysteine and phenylalanine, the CDR3 is 14 residues long. Just CDR3 DNA is preserved here, 42 bases in frame from base 1. In the germline V gene (reference sequence), CDR1 corresponds to MNHEY and CDR2 to SMNVEV. V is shortened by 6 bases, J by 4 bases, and the region joining them spans 12 bases.

The method was 5' RACE. This sample was sequenced with an Illumina HiSeq 2500. The second PCR ran for about 6 to 12 cycles and used a J-beta primer mix along with a sample-barcoded 5' primer. A template-switch 5' adaptor carrying 12 random nucleotides introduced a unique molecular identifier onto each TCR beta cDNA molecule. Each sample yielded at least 3 million CDR3-containing paired-end reads. First-strand cDNA synthesis was performed from all RNA using the Mint cDNA synthesis kit, with priming by a TRBC-specific oligonucleotide. Following uracil-DNA glycosylase treatment, all cDNA underwent a first 18-cycle PCR with the universal primers M1SS and BC2_uni_R. Per the original workflow: Each sample was normalized by randomly selecting 1 million high-quality reads, each carrying a distinct molecular identifier. Reads sharing molecular identifiers were discarded rather than binned into consensus sequences. MiTCR, set to a Q25 quality threshold and the strictest error-elimination algorithm, was used for CDR3 identification, clonotype clustering and error correction. A nonparametric unseen species model with Euler transformation was used to estimate lower-bound total TCR beta diversity. Through fastp at Q25 and MiXCR, TCRdb rebuilt clones from the public reads, retaining in-frame beta chains. Rows with one shared CDR3 protein collapse into an entry with the most common genes and DNA. In this record, the V and J calls reflect TCRdb's handling and not the investigators' own analysis. This sample gives some 1.5 million distinct CDR3 sequences in total; 35% to 45% of them show up just once. Clones ranked in the top ten supply over 3.5% of the sample.

The receptor's source is a woman under 30 in good health. The sequencing sample was made of blood. This chain is built from TRBV27 and TRBJ2-2; perhaps TRBD1 is the D gene, with 5 bases matching. Here is the DNA: TGTGCCAGCAGAAGAGTTGACAGCACCGGGGAGCTGTTTTTT. It specifies CASRRVDSTGELFF.